These T cell receptor beta chains were read from a single sample in a study of cytomegalovirus exposure and HLA in healthy donors. Clones were sequenced by immunoSEQ multiplex PCR, and TCRdb holds only the in-frame ones, with some missing. The table has over 130,000 clones, around three quarters seen once. The sample taken for sequencing was PBMCs. The receptors were sampled from a man aged 35-49 years in good health and CMV-seronegative. CDR3s leave out the opening cysteine and the closing phenylalanine or tryptophan. The order of the fields is V gene, J gene, CDR3 protein.

v_gene: TRBV5-1; j_gene: TRBJ1-4; CDR3aa: ASSLTTTGMGYEKLF
v_gene: TRBV7-2; j_gene: TRBJ2-3; CDR3aa: ASSLVPGAAVDTQY
v_gene: TRBV7-9; j_gene: TRBJ2-2; CDR3aa: ASSLSGPGELF
v_gene: TRBV27; j_gene: TRBJ2-1; CDR3aa: ASSYSTSLLHNEQF
v_gene: TRBV7-2; j_gene: TRBJ2-2; CDR3aa: ASSSVWGTSGINTGELF
v_gene: TRBV2; j_gene: TRBJ2-3; CDR3aa: ASSGLAGGADTQY
v_gene: TRBV4-1; j_gene: TRBJ2-1; CDR3aa: ASSQESGLYNEQF
v_gene: TRBV9; j_gene: TRBJ2-3; CDR3aa: ASSVDPTSTDTQY
v_gene: TRBV11-3; j_gene: TRBJ2-1; CDR3aa: ASSSMGGGLSEQF
v_gene: TRBV6-5; j_gene: TRBJ2-3; CDR3aa: ASSFYSSGTQY
v_gene: TRBV28; j_gene: TRBJ2-2; CDR3aa: ASSFIDMKLAGSWTGELF
v_gene: TRBV5-6; j_gene: TRBJ2-3; CDR3aa: ASSLASDTQY
v_gene: TRBV28; j_gene: TRBJ2-1; CDR3aa: ASRPGDRLSYNEQF
v_gene: TRBV5-6; j_gene: TRBJ1-6; CDR3aa: ASSFRDRGGAPLH
v_gene: TRBV30; j_gene: TRBJ1-2; CDR3aa: AWSVWENYGYT
v_gene: TRBV27; j_gene: TRBJ2-7; CDR3aa: ASSKGLASASRYEQY
v_gene: TRBV5-1; j_gene: TRBJ2-7; CDR3aa: ASSRSSGGPTYEQY
v_gene: TRBV9; j_gene: TRBJ2-7; CDR3aa: ASSVEGGGQY
v_gene: TRBV2; j_gene: TRBJ1-1; CDR3aa: ASSEGQPNTEAF
v_gene: TRBV11-2; j_gene: TRBJ2-7; CDR3aa: ASSLGGVGLAASSYEQY
v_gene: TRBV10-3; j_gene: TRBJ2-1; CDR3aa: AISGDRGNEQF
v_gene: TRBV9; j_gene: TRBJ1-2; CDR3aa: ASGSEWTGDGYT
v_gene: TRBV25-1; j_gene: -; CDR3aa: ASSGWTGGDYEQY
v_gene: TRBV5-5; j_gene: TRBJ1-1; CDR3aa: ASSLIVGDTEAF
v_gene: TRBV7-9; j_gene: TRBJ2-7; CDR3aa: ASSSPDRNSYEQY
v_gene: TRBV10-3; j_gene: TRBJ2-3; CDR3aa: AISETSGDTQY
v_gene: TRBV6-5; j_gene: TRBJ1-2; CDR3aa: ATLEGNYGYT
v_gene: TRBV28; j_gene: TRBJ1-1; CDR3aa: ASSLRSGDTEAF
v_gene: TRBV30; j_gene: TRBJ2-7; CDR3aa: AWSAHSGTAYEQY
v_gene: TRBV6-5; j_gene: TRBJ2-1; CDR3aa: ASTHGGMQF
v_gene: TRBV4-2; j_gene: TRBJ2-7; CDR3aa: ASSFGLAGGDEQY
v_gene: TRBV29-1; j_gene: TRBJ1-4; CDR3aa: SASQGVGEKLF
v_gene: TRBV5-1; j_gene: TRBJ2-3; CDR3aa: ASSLQALSTDTQY
v_gene: TRBV27; j_gene: TRBJ2-5; CDR3aa: ASCEGGRVWETQY
v_gene: TRBV27; j_gene: TRBJ1-2; CDR3aa: ASSLSAGDWNYGYT
v_gene: TRBV7-8; j_gene: TRBJ2-5; CDR3aa: ASSSLLYQETQY
v_gene: TRBV6-5; j_gene: TRBJ1-4; CDR3aa: ASSYDGDRGEKLF
v_gene: TRBV9; j_gene: TRBJ2-1; CDR3aa: ASSVVTGYNEQF
v_gene: TRBV15; j_gene: TRBJ2-7; CDR3aa: ATSRDGVLEANREQY
v_gene: TRBV20-1; j_gene: TRBJ1-2; CDR3aa: SAVPQGTL
v_gene: TRBV7-9; j_gene: TRBJ2-1; CDR3aa: ASSLGTGTSYNEQF
v_gene: TRBV9; j_gene: TRBJ1-5; CDR3aa: ASSVGTVGNQPQH
v_gene: TRBV5-6; j_gene: TRBJ2-5; CDR3aa: ASSLVSEGTQY
v_gene: TRBV7-9; j_gene: TRBJ2-1; CDR3aa: ASGLSGAYEQF
v_gene: TRBV7-3; j_gene: TRBJ2-5; CDR3aa: ASSLGLAGQETQY
v_gene: TRBV5-6; j_gene: TRBJ2-1; CDR3aa: ASSSNDRDSYNEQF
v_gene: TRBV10-3; j_gene: TRBJ1-4; CDR3aa: AIRPGQGNEKLF
v_gene: TRBV5-1; j_gene: TRBJ1-4; CDR3aa: ASSLGQKDEKLF
v_gene: TRBV5-6; j_gene: TRBJ2-1; CDR3aa: ASSLESSYNEQF
v_gene: TRBV4-3; j_gene: TRBJ2-7; CDR3aa: ASSQEWDNSYEQY
v_gene: TRBV11-2; j_gene: TRBJ1-4; CDR3aa: ASSLGVGGGEKLF
v_gene: TRBV5-1; j_gene: TRBJ1-4; CDR3aa: ASSLMGAGEKLF
v_gene: TRBV15; j_gene: TRBJ2-5; CDR3aa: ATSRDGGVTQY
v_gene: TRBV14; j_gene: TRBJ2-2; CDR3aa: ASSGTGGTGELF
v_gene: TRBV18; j_gene: TRBJ1-1; CDR3aa: ASSARGENTEAF
v_gene: TRBV28; j_gene: TRBJ1-2; CDR3aa: ASSLSDREWDT
v_gene: TRBV19; j_gene: TRBJ2-4; CDR3aa: ATSGAKNIQY